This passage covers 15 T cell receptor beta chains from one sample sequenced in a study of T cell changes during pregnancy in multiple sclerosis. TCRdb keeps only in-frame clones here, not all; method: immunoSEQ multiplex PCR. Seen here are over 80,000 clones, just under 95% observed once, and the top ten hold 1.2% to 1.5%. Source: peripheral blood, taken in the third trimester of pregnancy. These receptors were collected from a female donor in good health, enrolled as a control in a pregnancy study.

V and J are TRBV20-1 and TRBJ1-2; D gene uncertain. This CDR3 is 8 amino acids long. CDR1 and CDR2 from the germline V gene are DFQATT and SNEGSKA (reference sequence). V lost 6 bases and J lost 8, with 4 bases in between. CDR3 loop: CSAEGYTF. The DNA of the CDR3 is TGCAGTGCGGAGGGCTACACCTTC.

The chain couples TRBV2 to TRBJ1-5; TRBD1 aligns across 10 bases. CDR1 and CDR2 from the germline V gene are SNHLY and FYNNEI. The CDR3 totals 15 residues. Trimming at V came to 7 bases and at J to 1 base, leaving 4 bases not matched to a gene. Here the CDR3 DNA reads TGTGCCAGCACAAAGGGACAGGGGAGCAATCAGCCCCAGCATTTT. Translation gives CASTKGQGSNQPQHF. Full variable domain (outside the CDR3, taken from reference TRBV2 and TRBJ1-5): EPEVTQTPSHQVTQMGQEVILRCVPISNHLYFYWYRQILGQKVEFLVSFYNNEISEKSEIFDDQFSVERPDGSNFTLKIRSTKLEDSAMYFCASTKGQGSNQPQHFGDGTRLSIL.

The DNA for the CDR3 is TGTGCCACCAAAGCGGGATCGACAGATACGCAGTATTTT. Translation: CATKAGSTDTQYF. The genes are TRBV15 and TRBJ2-3, with 7 positions matching TRBD2. CDR1 is LNHNV, CDR2 YYDKDF, per germline (reference sequence). CDR3 length: 13 amino acids. V lost 7 bases and J lost 3; bases outside the gene matches: 4. The complete variable domain, with remaining parts taken from reference TRBV15 and TRBJ2-3, reads DAMVIQNPRYQVTQFGKPVTLSCSQTLNHNVMYWYQQKSSQAPKLLFHYYDKDFNNEADTPDNFQSRRPNTSFCFLDIRSPGLGDTAMYLCATKAGSTDTQYFGPGTRLTVL.

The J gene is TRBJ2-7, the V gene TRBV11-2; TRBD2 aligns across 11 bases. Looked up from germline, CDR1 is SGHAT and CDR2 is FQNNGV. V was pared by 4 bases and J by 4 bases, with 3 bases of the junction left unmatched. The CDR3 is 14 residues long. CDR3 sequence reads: CASSSTSGRYEQYF. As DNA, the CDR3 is TGTGCCAGCAGCTCTACTAGCGGGAGATACGAGCAGTACTTC.

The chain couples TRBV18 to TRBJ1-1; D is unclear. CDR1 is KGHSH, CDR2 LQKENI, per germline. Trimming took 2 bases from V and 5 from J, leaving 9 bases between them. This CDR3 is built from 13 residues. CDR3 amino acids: CASSPESGTEAFF. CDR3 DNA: TGTGCCAGCTCACCAGAATCCGGTACTGAAGCTTTCTTT.

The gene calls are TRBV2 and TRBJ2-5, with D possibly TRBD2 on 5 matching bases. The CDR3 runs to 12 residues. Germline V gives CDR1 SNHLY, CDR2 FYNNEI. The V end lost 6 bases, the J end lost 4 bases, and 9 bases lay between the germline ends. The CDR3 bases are TGTGCCAGCAGGCGGGTCGGAGAGACCCAGTACTTC. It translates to CASRRVGETQYF. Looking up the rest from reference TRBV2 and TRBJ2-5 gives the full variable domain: EPEVTQTPSHQVTQMGQEVILRCVPISNHLYFYWYRQILGQKVEFLVSFYNNEISEKSEIFDDQFSVERPDGSNFTLKIRSTKLEDSAMYFCASRRVGETQYFGPGTRLLVL.

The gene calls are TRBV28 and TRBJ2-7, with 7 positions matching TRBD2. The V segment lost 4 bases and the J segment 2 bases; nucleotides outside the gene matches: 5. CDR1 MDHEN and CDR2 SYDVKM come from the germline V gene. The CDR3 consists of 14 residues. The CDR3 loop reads CASSSGGVPYEQYF. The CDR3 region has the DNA TGTGCCAGCAGTTCTGGGGGGGTCCCCTACGAGCAGTACTTC.

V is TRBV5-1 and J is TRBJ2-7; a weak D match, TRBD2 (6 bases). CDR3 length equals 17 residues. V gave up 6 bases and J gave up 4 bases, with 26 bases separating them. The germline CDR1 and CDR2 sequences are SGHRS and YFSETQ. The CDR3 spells CASTLPEGRGIEYEQYF. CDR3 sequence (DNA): TGCGCCAGCACCCTACCGGAGGGTCGGGGTATTGAGTACGAGCAGTACTTC. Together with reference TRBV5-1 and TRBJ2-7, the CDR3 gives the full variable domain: KAGVTQTPRYLIKTRGQQVTLSCSPISGHRSVSWYQQTPGQGLQFLFEYFSETQRNKGNFPGRFSGRQFSNSRSEMNVSTLELGDSALYLCASTLPEGRGIEYEQYFGPGTRLTVT.

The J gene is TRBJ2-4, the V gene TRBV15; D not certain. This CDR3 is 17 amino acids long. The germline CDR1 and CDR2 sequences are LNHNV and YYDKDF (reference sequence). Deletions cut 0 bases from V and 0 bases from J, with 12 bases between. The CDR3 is CATSRDAGLIAKNIQYF. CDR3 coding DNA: TGTGCCACCAGCAGAGATGCTGGGCTTATAGCCAAAAACATTCAGTACTTC.

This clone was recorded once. The CDR3 nucleotides read TGTGCCAGTAGTATAGGTCCGACACCTCCCTACGAGCAGTACTTC. Translating gives CASSIGPTPPYEQYF. This rearrangement joins TRBV19 to TRBJ2-7, with D hard to call. The germline V gene has CDR1 LNHDA and CDR2 SQIVND (reference sequence). The V gene lost 1 base and the J gene lost 2 bases, with 12 bases spanning the gap. The CDR3 sequence is 15 residues long.

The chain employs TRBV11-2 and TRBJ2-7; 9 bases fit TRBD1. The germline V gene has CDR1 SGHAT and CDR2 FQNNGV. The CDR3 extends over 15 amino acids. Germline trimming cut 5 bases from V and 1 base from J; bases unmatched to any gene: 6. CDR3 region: CASSADGTGSYEQYF. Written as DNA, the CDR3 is TGTGCCAGCAGCGCCGACGGGACAGGGTCCTACGAGCAGTACTTC.

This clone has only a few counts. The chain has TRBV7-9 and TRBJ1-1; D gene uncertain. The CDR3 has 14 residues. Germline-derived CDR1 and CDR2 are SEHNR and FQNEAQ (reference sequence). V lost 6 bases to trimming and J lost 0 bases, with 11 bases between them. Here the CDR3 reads CASSPTVLNTEAFF. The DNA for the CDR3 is TGTGCCAGCAGTCCCACAGTTTTGAACACTGAAGCTTTCTTT.

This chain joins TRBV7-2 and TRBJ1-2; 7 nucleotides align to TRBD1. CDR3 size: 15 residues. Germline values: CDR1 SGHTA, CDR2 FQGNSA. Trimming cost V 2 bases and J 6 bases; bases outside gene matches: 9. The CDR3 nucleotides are TGTGCCAGCAGCTTATTCCCCCCGGGACAGCATGGCTACACCTTC. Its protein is CASSLFPPGQHGYTF. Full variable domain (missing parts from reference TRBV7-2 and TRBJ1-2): GAGVSQSPSNKVTEKGKDVELRCDPISGHTALYWYRQSLGQGLEFLIYFQGNSAPDKSGLPSDRFSAERTGGSVSTLTIQRTQQEDSAVYLCASSLFPPGQHGYTFGSGTRLTVV.

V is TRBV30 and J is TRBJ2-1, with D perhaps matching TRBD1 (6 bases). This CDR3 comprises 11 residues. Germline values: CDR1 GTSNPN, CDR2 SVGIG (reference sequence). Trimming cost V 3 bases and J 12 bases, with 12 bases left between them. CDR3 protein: CAWSPGTTQFF. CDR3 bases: TGTGCCTGGAGCCCCGGGACAACGCAGTTCTTC.

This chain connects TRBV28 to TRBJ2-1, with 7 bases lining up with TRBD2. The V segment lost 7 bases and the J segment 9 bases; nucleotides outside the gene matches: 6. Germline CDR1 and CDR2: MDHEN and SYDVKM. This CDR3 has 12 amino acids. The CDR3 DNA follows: TGTGCCAGCACCTATGGGGGGGGTGAGCAGTTCTTC. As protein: CASTYGGGEQFF.